This T cell receptor beta chain was sequenced for a study of blood T cell repertoires in COVID-19. About the study: There were acute and convalescent COVID-19 samples, and they came from the United States, Italy and Spain. The analysed material was cDNA or gDNA that came from T cells, B-cell-depleted T cells, or PBMCs.

Some clones are missing from TCRdb's copy, which holds only in-frame ones; the method was immunoSEQ multiplex PCR. The data hold more than 300,000 clones, with around 87% observed a single time. Germline-derived CDR1 and CDR2 are SNHLY and FYNNEI. The CDR3 is 16 residues long. Trimming pared 6 bases from V and 0 bases from J, leaving 15 bases between. Seattle cases were enrolled at active infection and followed longitudinally. The chain uses TRBV2 and TRBJ1-5; unclear D gene. Sequencing was carried out using peripheral blood. This receptor was obtained from a woman between 25 and 40 years old with COVID-19, enrolled during active disease. CDR3 residues: CASRIVPNDSNQPQHF. CDR3 in DNA: TGTGCCAGCAGGATAGTGCCAAATGATAGCAATCAGCCCCAGCATTTT.